The 18 T cell receptor beta chains given below trace back to one sample, sequenced in a study of beta chain features in type 1 diabetes (dated 2018 in TCRdb). The receptor library was made with the immunoSEQ multiplex PCR assay. All of the isolated RNA was reverse transcribed with the High Capacity cDNA Reverse Transcription Kit, so expressed TCRB transcripts were sequenced. TCRdb stores this immuneACCESS table with in-frame sequences only. Part of the clones is absent; in the studies checked, under half of the shortfall reflects unresolved V genes, and no reason is known for the rest. This sample has 120,000 to 150,000 clones in its table, and under 60% of those were observed once. The biggest ten clones account for approximately 0.4% of the sample. The specimen was Tregs from blood. According to the study, the label for this sample's cell subset or site signals: regulatory CD4+ T cells. The receptor source for this set is a man between 18 and 29 years old in good health.

The V call is TRBV28, the J call TRBJ2-7; 10 bases are a match to TRBD2. J was trimmed by 3 bases and V by 2 bases; bases with no gene match: 10. This CDR3 contains 17 residues. CDR1 is MDHEN and CDR2 is SYDVKM in the germline V gene. The CDR3 here is CASSLPTSSGSNYEQYF. In DNA, the CDR3 is TGTGCCAGCAGTTTACCAACTTCTAGCGGGAGTAACTACGAGCAGTACTTC.

The CDR3 DNA is TGTGCCAGCAGCTTGGGGGGAGTCCTTAACTATGGCTACACCTTC. The encoded protein is CASSLGGVLNYGYTF. The J gene is TRBJ1-2, the V gene TRBV5-4; D gene unclear. Germline V gene lookup returns CDR1 SGHNT and CDR2 YYREEE (reference sequence). The CDR3 runs 15 residues. With 0 bases removed from V and 1 base from J, the gap between germline ends came to 10 bases. The variable domain in full, with the rest retrieved from reference TRBV5-4 and TRBJ1-2, is ETGVTQSPTHLIKTRGQQVTLRCSSQSGHNTVSWYQQALGQGPQFIFQYYREEENGRGNFPPRFSGLQFPNYSSELNVNALELDDSALYLCASSLGGVLNYGYTFGSGTRLTVV.

The V and J genes are TRBV19 and TRBJ1-1; D gene uncertain. Looked up from germline, CDR1 is LNHDA and CDR2 is SQIVND (reference sequence). CDR3 length: 14 amino acids. V gave up 10 bases and J gave up 1 base, with 16 bases separating them. CDR3 protein: CATTLRAPNTEAFF. The CDR3 nucleotides are TGTGCCACTACATTGAGGGCGCCGAACACTGAAGCTTTCTTT.

The chain is built from TRBV7-8 and TRBJ2-2; possible D gene TRBD1, 6 bases. The CDR3 is made up of 13 amino acids. Germline assignment: CDR1 SGHVS and CDR2 FQNEAQ. Trimming removed 8 bases at V and 2 bases at J, with 9 bases between. The chain's CDR3 is CASRTANTGELFF. Here the CDR3 DNA reads TGTGCCAGCCGGACAGCTAACACCGGGGAGCTGTTTTTT.

There are a few counts of this clone. This sequence joins TRBV5-4 and TRBJ1-1; D not certain. The CDR3 runs to 13 residues. In germline, CDR1 is SGHNT, CDR2 YYREEE (reference sequence). V was trimmed by 2 bases and J by 1 base, leaving 6 bases between them. The CDR3 bases are TGTGCCAGCAGCTTTGGCCCGAACACTGAAGCTTTCTTT. The encoded protein is CASSFGPNTEAFF.

This clone was detected only a few times. The V gene is TRBV7-9, the J gene TRBJ1-3; D perhaps matches TRBD1 (5 bases). This CDR3 contains 18 residues. Germline V gene data show CDR1 as SEHNR and CDR2 as FQNEAQ (reference sequence). Trimming removed 9 bases from V and 0 bases from J, with 24 bases in between. This CDR3 reads CASPRRGDSSSSGNTIYF. CDR3 nucleotide sequence: TGTGCCAGTCCCAGGAGGGGCGACTCTTCATCCTCTGGAAACACCATATATTTT.

This clone showed up just a few times. This rearrangement joins TRBV10-3 to TRBJ2-3; D may be TRBD1 (5 bases). This CDR3 has 13 residues. Deletions cut 3 bases from V and 11 bases from J, with 15 bases between. The germline V gene has CDR1 ENHRY and CDR2 SYGVKD. The CDR3 nucleotides read TGTGCCATCAGTGACCCCCCCATGCAGGGGCAGTATTTT. Its translation: CAISDPPMQGQYF.

This sequence joins TRBV5-1 and TRBJ2-7, with 11 bases matching TRBD2. With 3 bases clipped from V and 0 bases from J, the junction kept 8 bases outside the gene matches. CDR3 length equals 17 residues. Germline V gene data show CDR1 as SGHRS and CDR2 as YFSETQ. In DNA form, the CDR3 reads TGCGCCAGCAGCTGGAGCCTTAGCGGGGGGGCCTCCTACGAGCAGTACTTC. Protein: CASSWSLSGGASYEQYF.

This clone was observed a few times. The rearrangement joins TRBV7-9 to TRBJ2-1, with D hard to call. The ends were cut back, 2 bases at V and 8 bases at J, with 13 bases in the middle. The germline gives CDR1 SEHNR, CDR2 FQNEAQ (reference sequence). The length of the CDR3 is 14 residues. CDR3 residues: CASSLSAYFDEQFF. As DNA, the CDR3 is TGTGCCAGCAGCTTAAGCGCTTACTTCGATGAGCAGTTCTTC.

The chain employs TRBV9 and TRBJ2-7, with 8 bases that match TRBD2. The length of the CDR3 is 14 residues. The germline V gene has CDR1 SGDLS and CDR2 YYNGEE. V was pared by 3 bases and J by 3 bases, with 5 bases of the junction left unmatched. The CDR3 region has the DNA TGTGCCAGCAGCGAGCGGAGCGGGAGCTACGAGCAGTACTTC. This codes for CASSERSGSYEQYF.

This clone appeared a few times. The chain joins TRBV30 to TRBJ2-5; D remains unclear. V was cut by 1 base and J by 5 bases, with 11 bases left in between. CDR1 is GTSNPN, CDR2 SVGIG, per germline (reference sequence). The CDR3 has 13 residues. The CDR3: CAWSAGLAETQYF. CDR3 in DNA: TGTGCCTGGAGTGCTGGGCTGGCGGAGACCCAGTACTTC.

V is TRBV10-3 and J is TRBJ2-2, with a tentative D call TRBD2 (5 bases). Germline V gene sequence: CDR1 ENHRY, CDR2 SYGVKD. The CDR3 is made up of 17 amino acids. The germline V and J ends were trimmed by 0 bases and 2 bases, with 13 bases remaining between them. The CDR3 nucleotides read TGTGCCATCAGTGAGTCAGGGAGCGGCCTAAACACCGGGGAGCTGTTTTTT. It codes for CAISESGSGLNTGELFF.

The J gene is TRBJ2-7, the V gene TRBV20-1; no firm D call. There are 11 residues in the CDR3. V lost 5 bases to trimming and J lost 1 base, with 6 bases between them. CDR1 DFQATT and CDR2 SNEGSKA come from the germline V gene (reference sequence). The CDR3 sequence is CSAVRSYEQYF. CDR3 nucleotide sequence: TGCAGTGCTGTTAGATCCTACGAGCAGTACTTC.

The rearrangement links TRBV28 to TRBJ2-1; 8 bases are a match to TRBD1. The V segment lost 9 bases and the J segment 15 bases; nucleotides outside the gene matches: 7. The V gene's germline CDR1 is MDHEN and CDR2 SYDVKM. The CDR3 runs to 10 residues. This CDR3 is CASTGQGRFF. In DNA, the CDR3 is TGTGCCAGTACCGGACAGGGTCGGTTCTTC.

This clone was observed a few times. J is TRBJ2-7 and V is TRBV28, with 8 bases aligning to TRBD1. The V and J ends lost 4 bases and 5 bases, in that order; junction bases with no gene match: 16. The CDR3 sequence is 17 residues long. Germline values: CDR1 MDHEN, CDR2 SYDVKM. The chain's CDR3 is CASSSRMQGAGYDEQYF. The CDR3 DNA reads as TGTGCCAGCAGTTCACGCATGCAGGGGGCGGGATATGACGAGCAGTACTTC.

The chain uses TRBV30 and TRBJ1-1; no clear D gene. Germline CDR1 is GTSNPN and CDR2 is SVGIG (reference sequence). The CDR3 is made up of 12 amino acids. V was cut by 3 bases and J by 1 base, with 6 bases left in between. The CDR3 reads CAWSYRNTEAFF. The CDR3 coding sequence is TGTGCCTGGAGCTACCGGAACACTGAAGCTTTCTTT.

This clone was counted a few times. The chain carries TRBV28 and TRBJ2-1, with 8 bases identical to TRBD2. The CDR3 extends over 16 amino acids. The ends lost 4 bases at V and 3 bases at J; junction bases unmatched: 8. Germline values: CDR1 MDHEN, CDR2 SYDVKM. For the CDR3, the DNA is TGTGCCAGCAGTTCCCACTGGCGGGAGGACTACAATGAGCAGTTCTTC. This gives the protein CASSSHWREDYNEQFF.

The rearrangement uses TRBV6-1 and TRBJ2-1, with D unclear. The germline gives CDR1 MNHNS, CDR2 SASEGT. The CDR3 consists of 11 residues. Trimming left V 7 bases short and J 4 bases short, with 5 bases between. CDR3 in DNA: TGTGCCAGCACCAATTACAATGAGCAGTTCTTC. This translates into CASTNYNEQFF.